The present T cell receptor beta chain was sequenced within a study of shared clonotypes between healthy human individuals. Study details: The people who gave samples were a couple of women and three men aged 18 to 49. Study-level points and caveats: When naive CD4 clonotypes were compared across several donors, 4% to 6.5% were shared. It was only blood that was sampled, and tissue repertoires likely differ.

An approximately 220 ng quantity of DNA, around 30,000 T cell genomes, went into the sorted-subset replicate PCRs. Clones were read by immunoSEQ multiplex PCR, and TCRdb kept only the in-frame ones, dropping some. The sample consists of a few million clones, approximately 95% of them appearing once. A note on this clone: The antigen is undetermined.

The V and J ends lost 6 bases and 6 bases, in that order; junction bases with no gene match: 4. CDR1 and CDR2 from the germline V gene are MNHNS and SASEGT. This CDR3 has 12 residues. The rearrangement links TRBV6-1 to TRBJ2-7, with 8 bases that match TRBD2. The material sequenced was naive CD4+ T cells sorted from blood. Subset noted: CD45RA+ positively selected. The sequence came from a man aged 18 to 30 in good health. CDR3 in DNA: TGTGCCAGCAGGCGGGGGGATGGCGAGCAGTACTTC. Translating it yields CASRRGDGEQYF.